Each of the 27 T cell receptor beta chains below was sequenced from the same sample in a study of neoadjuvant nivolumab and ipilimumab in lung cancer. The assay was immunoSEQ multiplex PCR, and TCRdb's table has in-frame clones only and misses some. The top ten hold about 21% of the sample, which has approximately 21,000 clones, approximately 82% seen once. Here the sequenced sample was peripheral blood, taken before neoadjuvant nivolumab, alone or with ipilimumab. These receptors were obtained from an adult with non-small cell lung cancer.

The chain's CDR3 is CASSLEGSGAVDEQFF. CDR3 nucleotides: TGCGCCAGCAGCTTGGAGGGTAGCGGGGCCGTGGATGAGCAGTTCTTC. The chain links TRBV5-1 to TRBJ2-1, with 8 bases lining up with TRBD2. The V segment lost 0 bases and the J segment 8 bases; nucleotides outside the gene matches: 10. The length of the CDR3 is 16 residues. The germline V gene encodes CDR1 SGHRS and CDR2 YFSETQ.

The CDR3 sequence is CSVEDLGGSSYNEQFF. DNA of the CDR3: TGCAGCGTTGAAGATCTCGGCGGGAGCTCCTACAATGAGCAGTTCTTC. The chain recombines TRBV29-1 with TRBJ2-1; 7 nucleotides align to TRBD2. V lost 0 bases to trimming and J lost 0 bases; unmatched junction nucleotides: 5. The V gene's germline CDR1 is SQVTM and CDR2 ANQGSEA. CDR3 length: 16 amino acids.

The sample holds a few counts of this clone. J is TRBJ2-7 and V is TRBV18; D is undetermined. Germline V lookup: CDR1 KGHSH, CDR2 LQKENI. V lost 0 bases, J lost 2 bases, and 11 bases lay in between. The CDR3 is made up of 15 amino acids. The CDR3 region is CASSPPAQNTYEQYF. For the CDR3, the DNA is TGTGCCAGCTCACCACCGGCCCAGAATACCTACGAGCAGTACTTC.

CDR3 residues: CASSRTGGLEGYTF. CDR3 DNA: TGTGCCAGCAGCCGTACAGGGGGCCTGGAAGGCTACACCTTC. The chain recombines TRBV5-4 with TRBJ1-2, with 9 nucleotides matching TRBD1. The CDR3 extends over 14 amino acids. V was pared by 4 bases and J by 8 bases, with 9 bases of the junction left unmatched. CDR1 and CDR2 (germline): SGHNT, YYREEE (reference sequence).

The chain carries TRBV15 and TRBJ2-1; the match to TRBD2 covers 11 bases. The CDR3 is 19 amino acids. Germline loops: CDR1 LNHNV, CDR2 YYDKDF (reference sequence). Trimming cost V 0 bases and J 4 bases; bases outside gene matches: 11. CDR3 sequence: CATSRDWASGGWDYNEQFF. CDR3 bases: TGTGCCACCAGCAGAGATTGGGCTAGCGGGGGGTGGGATTACAATGAGCAGTTCTTC.

This chain's CDR3 is CSVVGKTGATEAFF. CDR3 nucleotide sequence: TGCAGCGTTGTCGGTAAGACAGGGGCGACTGAAGCTTTCTTT. V and J are TRBV29-1 and TRBJ1-1; 8 nucleotides match TRBD1. The germline V gene encodes CDR1 SQVTM and CDR2 ANQGSEA. The CDR3 is 14 amino acids. Unmatched junction bases numbered 9, after V lost 4 bases and J lost 5 bases.

This sequence joins TRBV6-6 and TRBJ1-1; unclear D gene. Germline CDR1 reads MNHNY; CDR2 reads SVGAGI (reference sequence). The V gene lost 5 bases and the J gene lost 4 bases, with 17 bases spanning the gap. This CDR3 spans 15 amino acids. In DNA form, the CDR3 reads TGTGCCAGCAGTCCCCAGGCGAAGCGGGGCACTGAAGCTTTCTTT. As protein: CASSPQAKRGTEAFF.

This clone was observed a single time. CDR3 in DNA: TGTGCCACCCAACGTGGGACAGGATCTCCCGAGCAGTACTTC. Translated, it gives CATQRGTGSPEQYF. The chain combines TRBV6-1 with TRBJ2-7; 8 positions match TRBD1. After removal of 10 bases from V and 6 bases from J, the junction contained 14 bases not matched to a gene. There are 14 residues in the CDR3. Germline CDR1 is MNHNS and CDR2 is SASEGT.

The rearrangement joins TRBV6-1 to TRBJ2-5, with TRBD2 matching over 11 bases. Germline V gene lookup returns CDR1 MNHNS and CDR2 SASEGT. CDR3 length: 15 amino acids. V dropped 8 bases and J dropped 2; count of bases not matched to a gene: 7. The CDR3 sequence is CASGGTSGVQETQYF. CDR3 in DNA: TGTGCCAGCGGAGGGACTAGCGGAGTACAAGAGACCCAGTACTTC.

This clone was observed a handful of times. The chain carries TRBV6-4 and TRBJ1-2, with 9 nucleotides matching TRBD1. The V segment lost 3 bases and the J segment 5 bases; nucleotides outside the gene matches: 7. Germline CDR1 is MRHNA and CDR2 is SNTAGT. The CDR3 spans 15 residues. In DNA, the CDR3 is TGTGCCAGCAGTGAGCTCCCGGACAGGGGATATGGCTACACCTTC. As protein: CASSELPDRGYGYTF.

The gene calls are TRBV7-6 and TRBJ1-1; the D is unclear. Germline V lookup: CDR1 SGHVS, CDR2 FNYEAQ. V was shortened by 7 bases and J by 0 bases, with 9 bases between the two germline ends. The CDR3 loop spans 13 amino acids. The CDR3 protein is CASTDRLNTEAFF. DNA of the CDR3: TGTGCCAGCACGGACCGCCTGAACACTGAAGCTTTCTTT.

This chain joins TRBV19 and TRBJ1-1; no reliable D call. The CDR3 consists of 14 residues. The germline V and J ends were trimmed by 2 bases and 12 bases, with 19 bases remaining between them. Germline assignment: CDR1 LNHDA and CDR2 SQIVND (reference sequence). CDR3 region: CASSIRNSDLGSFF. The CDR3 nucleotides read TGTGCCAGTAGTATAAGGAATTCGGACCTAGGGTCTTTCTTT.

The V gene is TRBV5-1, the J gene TRBJ2-3; no clear D gene. The CDR3 contains 12 residues. V was cut by 4 bases and J by 1 base, with 4 bases left in between. The germline CDR1 and CDR2 sequences are SGHRS and YFSETQ. DNA of the CDR3: TGCGCCAGCAGCCATGGCACAGATACGCAGTATTTT. As protein: CASSHGTDTQYF.

The chain joins TRBV2 to TRBJ2-1; unclear D gene. Per the germline V gene, CDR1 is SNHLY and CDR2 is FYNNEI. The V and J ends lost 5 bases and 9 bases respectively, with 8 bases between them. CDR3 length equals 11 residues. For the CDR3, the DNA is TGTGCCAGCAGTCCCCAAGGTGAGCAGTTCTTC. Translation: CASSPQGEQFF.

This sequence joins TRBV9 and TRBJ2-1; either TRBD1 or TRBD2 may supply D (5 bases each). V lost 0 bases and J 3 bases, leaving 19 bases between the germline ends. CDR1 is SGDLS, CDR2 YYNGEE, per germline. The CDR3 sequence is 18 residues long. The CDR3 here is CASSVDSVGRGYYNEQFF. The CDR3 coding sequence is TGTGCCAGCAGCGTAGATAGCGTGGGACGGGGATACTACAATGAGCAGTTCTTC.

A word on this clone: The junction departs from the called germline gene at one end, perhaps through a read error. J is TRBJ2-5 and V is TRBV7-7; tentative D call: TRBD1 (5 bases). Germline V CDR1 and CDR2: SSHAT, FNYEAQ (reference sequence). This CDR3 contains 13 residues. The CDR3 is CASSWGREETQYF. CDR3 nucleotide sequence: TGTGCTAGCAGCTGGGGCAGGGAAGAGACCCAGTACTTC.

This clone came up a few times. The chain has TRBV5-1 and TRBJ1-2; D is uncertain. Between the trimmed V and J ends, which lost 0 bases and 1 base, there was a span of 7 bases. The germline gives CDR1 SGHRS, CDR2 YFSETQ. The CDR3 extends over 14 amino acids. The chain's CDR3 is CASSLGTVNYGYTF. CDR3 coding DNA: TGCGCCAGCAGCTTGGGGACGGTTAACTATGGCTACACCTTC.

V gene TRBV5-1 combines with J gene TRBJ2-7; D might be TRBD2 (6 bases). CDR1 is SGHRS and CDR2 is YFSETQ in the germline V gene. With 0 bases removed from V and 6 bases from J, the gap between germline ends came to 16 bases. The CDR3 totals 15 residues. DNA for the CDR3: TGCGCCAGCAGCTTGGCGGAGGGAGTAACCTCCGAGCAGTACTTC. Its translation is CASSLAEGVTSEQYF.

This clone qualifies as medium-sized. The V gene is TRBV30, the J gene TRBJ2-7, with TRBD1 as a possible D gene (6 bases). The V gene's germline CDR1 is GTSNPN and CDR2 SVGIG (reference sequence). The V end was cut by 4 bases, the J end by 3 bases, with 7 bases between. The CDR3 is 11 residues long. The CDR3 reads CAWKQGYEQYF. CDR3 in DNA: TGTGCCTGGAAACAGGGCTACGAGCAGTACTTC. The whole variable domain, filled in from reference TRBV30 and TRBJ2-7, reads SQTIHQWPATLVQPVGSPLSLECTVEGTSNPNLYWYRQAAGRGLQLLFYSVGIGQISSEVPQNLSASRPQDRQFILSSKKLLLSDSGFYLCAWKQGYEQYFGPGTRLTVT.

The chain joins TRBV19 to TRBJ2-7, with 11 bases fitting TRBD1. In germline, CDR1 is LNHDA, CDR2 SQIVND (reference sequence). V was clipped by 5 bases and J by 4 bases; unmatched bases: 4. The CDR3 runs 14 residues. This CDR3 is CASSSGTGGYEQYF. The CDR3 nucleotides are TGTGCCAGTAGTTCCGGGACAGGGGGATACGAGCAGTACTTC.

This chain joins TRBV6-4 and TRBJ2-7, with D unresolved. The CDR3 is 12 residues long. Trimming left V 6 bases short and J 7 bases short, with 13 bases between. Germline V lookup: CDR1 MRHNA, CDR2 SNTAGT. The CDR3 DNA reads TGTGCCAGCAGCGCTATTAGTGGGGAGCAGTACTTC. Its protein is CASSAISGEQYF.

CDR3 bases: TGCAGCGCCAATACAGGGGGTGTCGAGACCCAGTACTTC. As protein: CSANTGGVETQYF. The chain combines TRBV29-1 with TRBJ2-5; TRBD1 agrees at 8 bases. The CDR3 is made up of 13 amino acids. Germline V gives CDR1 SQVTM, CDR2 ANQGSEA. The V gene end was trimmed by 7 bases and the J gene end by 5 bases; junction bases not matched to a gene: 9. Full variable domain (rest looked up from reference TRBV29-1 and TRBJ2-5): SAVISQKPSRDICQRGTSLTIQCQVDSQVTMMFWYRQQPGQSLTLIATANQGSEATYESGFVIDKFPISRPNLTFSTLTVSNMSPEDSSIYLCSANTGGVETQYFGPGTRLLVL.

The table lists this clone with a few counts. The genes are TRBV5-1 and TRBJ2-2; weak D call: TRBD1 (5 bases). CDR1 and CDR2 (germline): SGHRS, YFSETQ. There are 14 residues in the CDR3. The ends were cut back, 0 bases at V and 4 bases at J, with 7 bases in the middle. CDR3 in amino acids: CASSLGQLTGELFF. Written as DNA, the CDR3 is TGCGCCAGCAGCTTGGGACAGCTCACCGGGGAGCTGTTTTTT.

V gene TRBV4-1 combines with J gene TRBJ2-1; 10 nucleotides align to TRBD1. V was pared by 1 base and J by 7 bases, with 1 base of the junction left unmatched. The V gene's germline CDR1 is MGHRA and CDR2 YSYEKL. This CDR3 contains 14 residues. The CDR3 nucleotides read TGCGCCAGCAGCCAAGGGACAGGGGGAAATGAGCAGTTCTTC. As protein: CASSQGTGGNEQFF.

This clone was seen once. V usage is TRBV5-5 and J usage is TRBJ1-2, with a weak D call TRBD1 (6 bases). Germline values: CDR1 SGHKS, CDR2 YYEKEE (reference sequence). Trimming left V 6 bases short and J 2 bases short, with 14 bases between. The CDR3 length is 14 residues. The CDR3 coding sequence is TGTGCCAGCACCCCGAGGGGGGGCAACTATGGCTACACCTTC. Translation: CASTPRGGNYGYTF.

V gene TRBV2 combines with J gene TRBJ2-3, with D maybe TRBD1 (5 bases). Trimming cost V 1 base and J 1 base, with 6 bases left between them. The CDR3 length is 14 residues. Germline V CDR1 and CDR2: SNHLY, FYNNEI. CDR3 sequence: CASSEGRGTDTQYF. The DNA of the CDR3 is TGTGCCAGCAGTGAAGGCAGGGGCACAGATACGCAGTATTTT.

V gene TRBV5-5 combines with J gene TRBJ2-5, with a possible D match to TRBD1 (5 bases). Deletions cut 4 bases from V and 2 bases from J, with 9 bases between. The CDR3 is made up of 13 amino acids. Per germline, CDR1 SGHKS and CDR2 YYEKEE (reference sequence). In DNA, the CDR3 is TGTGCCAGCAGCGCAGCAGGGCAAGAGACCCAGTACTTC. Protein sequence: CASSAAGQETQYF.